Below, one T cell receptor beta chain is given with its context. The data originate from a study of OX40 agonist ivuxolimab in advanced cancers. The V gene lost 0 bases and the J gene lost 0 bases, with 3 bases spanning the gap. CDR3 length: 13 amino acids. The germline V gene has CDR1 SGHRS and CDR2 YFSETQ. Produced via immunoSEQ multiplex PCR; TCRdb's table is partial and in-frame only. Of approximately 64,000 clones listed, 65% to 90% were seen once; the top ten hold 0.6% to 0.8%. This rearrangement joins TRBV5-1 to TRBJ1-1; the D is unclear. The source is an adult with an advanced solid tumor such as melanoma, head and neck, liver or kidney cancer. The specimen comprised CD4+ or CD8+ T cells sorted from blood, sampled in a trial of the OX40 agonist ivuxolimab. CDR3 nucleotide sequence: TGCGCCAGCAGCTTGGATATGAACACTGAAGCTTTCTTT. Its translation: CASSLDMNTEAFF.